Following are 24 T cell receptor beta chains from one sample sequenced in a study of cytomegalovirus exposure and HLA in healthy donors. The protocol was immunoSEQ multiplex PCR, while the TCRdb copy is restricted to in-frame clones and leaves out a portion. The data contain about 330,000 clones, more than 80% of them singletons. Sequenced input: PBMCs. These receptors were obtained from a woman between 18 and 29 years old in good health and CMV-seronegative.

V is TRBV7-9 and J is TRBJ2-3, with 7 nucleotides matching TRBD1. Trimming at V came to 5 bases and at J to 0 bases, leaving 8 bases not matched to a gene. The germline V gene has CDR1 SEHNR and CDR2 FQNEAQ (reference sequence). CDR3 length equals 16 residues. The chain's CDR3 is CASSLRKGASTDTQYF. Here the CDR3 DNA reads TGTGCCAGCAGCCTAAGGAAGGGGGCTAGCACAGATACGCAGTATTTT.

The rearrangement joins TRBV11-2 to TRBJ1-2; D call uncertain. Trimming took 5 bases from V and 4 from J, leaving 8 bases between them. Germline V gene sequence: CDR1 SGHAT, CDR2 FQNNGV. There are 12 residues in the CDR3. The CDR3 DNA follows: TGTGCCAGCAGCGAGGATAGCTATGGCTACACCTTC. Translated: CASSEDSYGYTF.

The gene calls are TRBV27 and TRBJ2-3; 7 bases agree with TRBD2. V lost 3 bases and J lost 1; bases outside the gene matches: 7. From germline, CDR1 is MNHEY and CDR2 SMNVEV (reference sequence). The CDR3 sequence is 16 residues long. The CDR3 DNA sequence: TGTGCCAGCAGTTTGTTCAGCGGGGCGGGCACAGATACGCAGTATTTT. It codes for CASSLFSGAGTDTQYF.

This clone was counted only a few times. This chain connects TRBV21-1 to TRBJ2-4; no check of the table's D call, TRBD1, against the DNA was made. TRBV21-1 represents a pseudogene. This CDR3 spans 17 amino acids. CDR3 coding DNA: TGTGCCAGCAGCGCCCGACAAGCACAACTAGCCAAAAACATTCAGTACTTC. It is translated as CASSARQAQLAKNIQYF.

This rearrangement joins TRBV20-1 to TRBJ2-3; no firm D call. Germline V CDR1 and CDR2: DFQATT, SNEGSKA (reference sequence). V shed 6 bases and J shed 6 bases, with 10 bases lying between them. There are 11 residues in the CDR3. CDR3 bases: TGCAGTGCCCCCCGGTGGGATACGCAGTATTTT. Its protein product is CSAPRWDTQYF.

This chain uses TRBV5-1 with TRBJ2-7; 7 positions match TRBD2. CDR1 SGHRS and CDR2 YFSETQ come from the germline V gene. J was trimmed by 3 bases and V by 1 base; bases with no gene match: 10. This CDR3 region has 16 residues. CDR3 loop: CASSLSPGRDLYEQYF. In DNA form, the CDR3 reads TGCGCCAGCAGCTTGTCCCCAGGGAGGGACCTCTACGAGCAGTACTTC. Full variable domain (outside the CDR3, taken from reference TRBV5-1 and TRBJ2-7): KAGVTQTPRYLIKTRGQQVTLSCSPISGHRSVSWYQQTPGQGLQFLFEYFSETQRNKGNFPGRFSGRQFSNSRSEMNVSTLELGDSALYLCASSLSPGRDLYEQYFGPGTRLTVT.

The chain employs TRBV19 and TRBJ2-7, with 7 bases identical to TRBD1. The CDR3 has 13 residues. Trimming at V came to 8 bases and at J to 3 bases, leaving 7 bases not matched to a gene. Per germline, CDR1 LNHDA and CDR2 SQIVND (reference sequence). This CDR3 reads CASADRAHYEQYF. The DNA of the CDR3 is TGTGCCAGTGCCGACAGGGCCCACTACGAGCAGTACTTC.

This sequence joins TRBV7-8 and TRBJ2-7, with TRBD1 as a possible D gene (5 bases). V dropped 6 bases and J dropped 5 bases, with 17 bases sitting between them. Germline CDR1 SGHVS, CDR2 FQNEAQ. This CDR3 has 14 amino acids. The CDR3 region has the DNA TGTGCCAGCAGGCTCATGGCAGGGTACCACGAGCAGTACTTC. Amino acid sequence: CASRLMAGYHEQYF.

The chain couples TRBV6-6 to TRBJ2-7; 9 bases agree with TRBD1. Trimming took 5 bases from V and 3 from J; bases not matched to a gene: 8. Germline-derived CDR1 and CDR2 are MNHNY and SVGAGI (reference sequence). The CDR3 length is 15 residues. The chain's CDR3 is CASSPGQGPLYEQYF. CDR3 coding DNA: TGTGCCAGCAGTCCGGGACAGGGACCTCTCTACGAGCAGTACTTC.

This chain joins TRBV2 and TRBJ2-1; 12 bases map to TRBD2. The CDR3 has 16 residues. V was pared by 4 bases and J by 7 bases, with 8 bases of the junction left unmatched. Germline assignment: CDR1 SNHLY and CDR2 FYNNEI. Here the CDR3 DNA reads TGTGCCAGCAGTGGTGTTGGACTAGCGGGAATAAATGAGCAGTTCTTC. Translation: CASSGVGLAGINEQFF. Based on the CDR3 plus reference TRBV2 and TRBJ2-1, the full variable domain is EPEVTQTPSHQVTQMGQEVILRCVPISNHLYFYWYRQILGQKVEFLVSFYNNEISEKSEIFDDQFSVERPDGSNFTLKIRSTKLEDSAMYFCASSGVGLAGINEQFFGPGTRLTVL.

The chain has TRBV11-3 and TRBJ2-2; 7 bases match TRBD2. V lost 0 bases to trimming and J lost 10 bases; unmatched junction nucleotides: 2. The CDR3 consists of 13 residues. Germline CDR1 is SGHNT and CDR2 is YENEEA. CDR3: CASSLDGGMELFF. In DNA form, the CDR3 reads TGTGCCAGCAGCTTAGACGGGGGGATGGAGCTGTTTTTT.

The chain combines TRBV28 with TRBJ1-5, with D perhaps TRBD1 (6 bases). Germline CDR1 and CDR2: MDHEN and SYDVKM. This CDR3 comprises 15 residues. Trimming took off 6 bases at V and 7 bases at J, with 19 bases between the two ends. This chain's CDR3 is CASSRGGKQIQPQHF. The CDR3 DNA follows: TGTGCCAGCAGCCGAGGGGGAAAACAGATACAGCCCCAGCATTTT.

The chain links TRBV6-6 to TRBJ1-1; the D gene is possibly TRBD1 (6 bases). Looked up from germline, CDR1 is MNHNY and CDR2 is SVGAGI (reference sequence). The CDR3 covers 14 residues. V was shortened by 8 bases and J by 1 base, with 14 bases between the two germline ends. The CDR3 coding sequence is TGTGCCAGCGGATCCGGGACAAAGAACACTGAAGCTTTCTTT. This translates into CASGSGTKNTEAFF.

The CDR3 here is CASSTRTGLAQGYTF. The CDR3 bases are TGTGCCAGCAGCACCCGGACAGGACTTGCCCAGGGCTACACCTTC. The chain uses TRBV7-9 and TRBJ1-2; TRBD1 matches at 7 bases. V shed 5 bases, J shed 8 bases, and the junction held 14 bases outside the gene matches. This CDR3 has 15 amino acids. From germline, CDR1 is SEHNR and CDR2 FQNEAQ (reference sequence).

J is TRBJ1-3 and V is TRBV11-3; D remains ambiguous. The germline gives CDR1 SGHNT, CDR2 YENEEA. The ends were cut back, 4 bases at V and 1 base at J, with 5 bases in the middle. The CDR3 length is 13 residues. The CDR3 sequence is CASSSVSGNTIYF. For the CDR3, the DNA is TGTGCCAGCAGCTCGGTTTCTGGAAACACCATATATTTT.

The J gene is TRBJ1-1, the V gene TRBV27; possibly TRBD1 for D (5 bases). Looked up from germline, CDR1 is MNHEY and CDR2 is SMNVEV (reference sequence). V was cut by 2 bases and J by 4 bases, with 14 bases left in between. The CDR3 is made up of 15 amino acids. The CDR3 here is CASSLRRDGGTEAFF. CDR3 in DNA: TGTGCCAGCAGTTTAAGGCGGGACGGCGGCACTGAAGCTTTCTTT.

The chain uses TRBV6-6 and TRBJ1-1; D is unresolved. Trimming shortened V by 2 bases and J by 3 bases, and 7 bases separated the two germline ends. The CDR3 runs 13 residues. The V gene's germline CDR1 is MNHNY and CDR2 SVGAGI (reference sequence). The CDR3 DNA follows: TGTGCCAGCAGTTACAGGGAGGACACTGAAGCTTTCTTT. It yields the protein CASSYREDTEAFF.

The J gene is TRBJ1-5, the V gene TRBV5-8; no reliable D call. Trimming cost V 0 bases and J 3 bases, with 10 bases left between them. CDR1 is SGHTS, CDR2 YDEGEE, per germline. The CDR3 covers 15 residues. CDR3 bases: TGTGCCAGCAGCTTGGAACGGGGAGACAATCAGCCCCAGCATTTT. This codes for CASSLERGDNQPQHF.

A single count supports this clone. This chain connects TRBV2 to TRBJ1-1; no reliable D call. Germline V CDR1 and CDR2: SNHLY, FYNNEI. The CDR3 runs 14 residues. V lost 6 bases and J lost 3, with 14 bases in between. The CDR3 spells CASSAQSQYTEAFF. The CDR3 DNA is TGTGCCAGCAGCGCCCAGTCACAGTACACTGAAGCTTTCTTT.

The chain has TRBV9 and TRBJ2-7; 14 nucleotides agree with TRBD2. The V gene's germline CDR1 is SGDLS and CDR2 YYNGEE. The CDR3 spans 17 residues. The V gene end was trimmed by 3 bases and the J gene end by 0 bases; junction bases not matched to a gene: 5. The CDR3 DNA reads as TGTGCCAGCAGCGCTTATGGGACTAGCGGGAGCTCCTACGAGCAGTACTTC. Translation: CASSAYGTSGSSYEQYF.

The gene calls are TRBV7-2 and TRBJ1-5; D call uncertain. This CDR3 has 12 amino acids. In germline, CDR1 is SGHTA, CDR2 FQGNSA. Trimming pared 3 bases from V and 7 bases from J, leaving 7 bases between. The chain's CDR3 is CASSLNNQPQHF. CDR3 nucleotide sequence: TGTGCCAGCAGCTTGAACAACCAGCCCCAGCATTTT.

The chain joins TRBV7-3 to TRBJ2-3; 9 bases fit TRBD1. The CDR3 covers 14 residues. CDR1 is SGHTA, CDR2 FQGTGA, per germline. The V segment lost 2 bases and the J segment 6 bases; nucleotides outside the gene matches: 3. Here the CDR3 reads CASSLGQGWDTQYF. For the CDR3, the DNA is TGTGCCAGCAGCTTAGGACAGGGGTGGGATACGCAGTATTTT. The full variable domain, completed using reference TRBV7-3 and TRBJ2-3, is GAGVSQTPSNKVTEKGKYVELRCDPISGHTALYWYRQSLGQGPEFLIYFQGTGAADDSGLPNDRFFAVRPEGSVSTLKIQRTERGDSAVYLCASSLGQGWDTQYFGPGTRLTVL.

As to this clone: Other nucleotide sequences from this sample produce the same CDR3. The chain joins TRBV5-1 to TRBJ2-2; D is unclear. Per the germline V gene, CDR1 is SGHRS and CDR2 is YFSETQ. V was cut by 2 bases and J by 6 bases, with 5 bases left in between. The CDR3 is made up of 12 amino acids. Here the CDR3 reads CASSLAAGELFF. The CDR3 DNA follows: TGCGCCAGCAGCTTAGCTGCCGGGGAGCTGTTTTTT.

This clone occurred many times. This chain joins TRBV6-5 and TRBJ2-2; 7 nucleotides align to TRBD1. Losses at the gene ends were 2 bases for V and 6 bases for J; bases not matched to a gene: 9. This CDR3 region has 16 residues. Germline-derived CDR1 and CDR2 are MNHEY and SVGAGI. The DNA of the CDR3 is TGTGCCAGCAGTTACCTCGGACAGGTTTCGGCCGGGGAGCTGTTTTTT. It encodes CASSYLGQVSAGELFF.